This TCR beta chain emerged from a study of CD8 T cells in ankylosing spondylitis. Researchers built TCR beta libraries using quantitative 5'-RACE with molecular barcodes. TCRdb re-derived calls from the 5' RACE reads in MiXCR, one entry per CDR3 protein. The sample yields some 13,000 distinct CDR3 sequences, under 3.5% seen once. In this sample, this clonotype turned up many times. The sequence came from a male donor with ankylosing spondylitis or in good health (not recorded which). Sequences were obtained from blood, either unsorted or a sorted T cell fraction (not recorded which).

The DNA of the CDR3 is TGTGCCAGCAGCTTCCGGGTCGGGGGAGACACTGAAGCTTTCTTT. Its translation: CASSFRVGGDTEAFF. The chain employs TRBV9 and TRBJ1-1, with D tentatively TRBD1 (5 bases). Germline lookup yields CDR1 SGDLS and CDR2 YYNGEE. The CDR3 length is 15 residues. Trimming pared 4 bases from V and 3 bases from J, leaving 16 bases between.